A selection of T cell receptor beta chains follows, all from one sample in a study of T cell repertoires in cytomegalovirus infection. TCRdb passed the reads through MiXCR, listing each CDR3 protein once. The sample holds around 120,000 distinct CDR3 sequences, 7.5% to 9% seen once. Sequencing was performed on PBMCs. All receptors derive from a human donor in good health (CMV status not recorded). Some clones in this sample may be carry-over from other donors' samples. CDR3s include the opening cysteine and the closing phenylalanine or tryptophan. The D gene is left open where the match is weak. Expanded clones are given a class, and other clones once, few, many or no size at all.

v_call: TRBV2
j_call: TRBJ2-3
clone_size: many
d_call: TRBD2
cdr3_aa: CASGSGGAGDTQYF
cdr3_nt: TGTGCCAGCGGTAGCGGGGGGGCCGGAGATACGCAGTATTTT

v_call: TRBV2
j_call: TRBJ1-2
clone_size: few
d_call: NA
cdr3_aa: CASIAGQYGYTF
cdr3_nt: TGTGCCAGCATAGCAGGGCAGTATGGCTACACCTTC

v_call: TRBV2
j_call: TRBJ1-5
clone_size: NA
d_call: NA
cdr3_aa: CASSGLGIVQPQHF
cdr3_nt: TGTGCCAGCAGTGGGCTGGGGATTGTTCAGCCCCAGCATTTT

v_call: TRBV6-2/TRBV6-3
j_call: TRBJ2-1
clone_size: few
d_call: TRBD2
cdr3_aa: CASSYSVLAGVLGFF
cdr3_nt: TGTGCCAGCAGTTACTCAGTCCTAGCGGGGGTTCTAGGGTTCTTC

v_call: TRBV6-2/TRBV6-3
j_call: TRBJ2-7
clone_size: NA
d_call: NA
cdr3_aa: CASRTSTRIPYEQYF
cdr3_nt: TGTGCCAGCAGGACCAGCACCAGGATCCCCTACGAGCAGTACTTC

v_call: TRBV25-1
j_call: TRBJ1-1
clone_size: many
d_call: NA
cdr3_aa: CASSEGWGRKQNTEAFF
cdr3_nt: TGTGCCAGCAGTGAAGGGTGGGGCCGAAAGCAAAACACTGAAGCTTTCTTT

v_call: TRBV29-1
j_call: TRBJ2-1
clone_size: few
d_call: TRBD2
cdr3_aa: CSVDLAGGYNEQFF
cdr3_nt: TGCAGCGTTGACCTAGCGGGGGGCTACAATGAGCAGTTCTTC

v_call: TRBV11-2
j_call: TRBJ2-1
clone_size: few
d_call: TRBD2
cdr3_aa: CASSPPLAGGPGEQFF
cdr3_nt: TGTGCCAGCAGCCCCCCACTAGCGGGGGGGCCGGGTGAGCAGTTCTTC

v_call: TRBV29-1
j_call: TRBJ2-1
clone_size: NA
d_call: TRBD2
cdr3_aa: CSVGGGRLAGAPSYNEQFF
cdr3_nt: TGCAGCGTTGGGGGGGGGCGACTAGCGGGGGCGCCCTCCTACAATGAGCAGTTCTTC

v_call: TRBV6-1
j_call: TRBJ1-1
clone_size: many
d_call: NA
cdr3_aa: CASKGLGQENTEAFF
cdr3_nt: TGTGCCAGCAAGGGGCTAGGGCAGGAGAACACTGAAGCTTTCTTT

v_call: TRBV18
j_call: TRBJ1-1
clone_size: many
d_call: TRBD1
cdr3_aa: CASSPSLRGPEAFF
cdr3_nt: TGTGCCAGCTCACCCTCTCTCAGGGGGCCTGAAGCTTTCTTT

v_call: TRBV11-2
j_call: TRBJ2-5
clone_size: many
d_call: NA
cdr3_aa: CASSLGSETQYF
cdr3_nt: TGTGCCAGCAGCCTAGGGAGCGAGACCCAGTACTTC

v_call: TRBV5-1
j_call: TRBJ2-4
clone_size: NA
d_call: TRBD1
cdr3_aa: CASSAVTGDIQYF
cdr3_nt: TGCGCCAGCAGCGCCGTTACAGGGGACATTCAGTACTTC

v_call: TRBV12-3/TRBV12-4
j_call: TRBJ1-5
clone_size: few
d_call: TRBD1
cdr3_aa: CASSPGTGGWQPQHF
cdr3_nt: TGTGCCAGCAGTCCCGGGACAGGGGGTTGGCAGCCCCAGCATTTT

v_call: TRBV6-1
j_call: TRBJ1-5
clone_size: many
d_call: NA
cdr3_aa: CASSVAGTQPQHF
cdr3_nt: TGTGCCAGCAGTGTCGCAGGGACTCAGCCCCAGCATTTT

v_call: TRBV2
j_call: TRBJ2-2
clone_size: many
d_call: TRBD2
cdr3_aa: CASRVTSGANTGELFF
cdr3_nt: TGTGCCAGCAGGGTAACTAGCGGAGCGAACACCGGGGAGCTGTTTTTT

v_call: TRBV4-2
j_call: TRBJ1-1
clone_size: many
d_call: NA
cdr3_aa: CASSPLGGSVPNTEAFF
cdr3_nt: TGTGCCAGCAGCCCTCTGGGCGGTTCTGTGCCAAACACTGAAGCTTTCTTT

v_call: TRBV5-1
j_call: TRBJ1-2
clone_size: few
d_call: TRBD1
cdr3_aa: CASSSGTGDYGYTF
cdr3_nt: TGCGCCAGCAGTTCCGGGACAGGGGATTATGGCTACACCTTC

v_call: TRBV25-1
j_call: TRBJ1-2
clone_size: few
d_call: TRBD1
cdr3_aa: CASSGTGTGMFYGYTF
cdr3_nt: TGTGCCAGCAGTGGTACCGGGACAGGGATGTTCTATGGCTACACCTTC

v_call: TRBV9
j_call: TRBJ1-5
clone_size: NA
d_call: NA
cdr3_aa: CASSVEAAGNQPQHF
cdr3_nt: TGTGCCAGCAGCGTAGAAGCGGCGGGCAATCAGCCCCAGCATTTT

v_call: TRBV28
j_call: TRBJ1-5
clone_size: many
d_call: TRBD1
cdr3_aa: CASSTTPGTGGGQPQHF
cdr3_nt: TGTGCCAGCAGTACAACGCCTGGGACAGGGGGAGGACAGCCCCAGCATTTT

v_call: TRBV20-1
j_call: TRBJ1-2
clone_size: many
d_call: TRBD1
cdr3_aa: CSARKQGQLNYGYTF
cdr3_nt: TGCAGTGCTAGAAAACAGGGACAGCTTAACTATGGCTACACCTTC

v_call: TRBV6-5
j_call: TRBJ2-1
clone_size: many
d_call: NA
cdr3_aa: CASSLDDYNEQFF
cdr3_nt: TGTGCCAGCAGCCTAGACGATTACAATGAGCAGTTCTTC

v_call: TRBV29-1
j_call: TRBJ1-1
clone_size: many
d_call: NA
cdr3_aa: CSSGEGRLAFF
cdr3_nt: TGCAGCTCGGGAGAAGGGCGTCTGGCTTTCTTT

v_call: TRBV12-3/TRBV12-4
j_call: TRBJ2-7
clone_size: many
d_call: TRBD2
cdr3_aa: CASSPQPGPLAGVIYEQYF
cdr3_nt: TGTGCCAGCAGTCCACAACCGGGCCCCCTAGCGGGGGTGATCTACGAGCAGTACTTC

v_call: TRBV28
j_call: TRBJ1-2
clone_size: many
d_call: TRBD1
cdr3_aa: CASSPAHRGGHYGYTF
cdr3_nt: TGTGCCAGCAGTCCGGCCCACAGGGGAGGGCACTATGGCTACACCTTC

v_call: TRBV29-1
j_call: TRBJ1-1
clone_size: many
d_call: NA
cdr3_aa: CSVVTAMNTEAFF
cdr3_nt: TGCAGCGTGGTGACAGCCATGAACACTGAAGCTTTCTTT

v_call: TRBV20-1
j_call: TRBJ1-5
clone_size: NA
d_call: TRBD1
cdr3_aa: CSALRTGYSNQPQHF
cdr3_nt: TGCAGTGCACTTCGGACAGGTTATAGCAATCAGCCCCAGCATTTT

v_call: TRBV7-2
j_call: TRBJ1-1
clone_size: many
d_call: NA
cdr3_aa: CASSLVGRVNTEAFF
cdr3_nt: TGTGCCAGCAGCTTAGTAGGCAGGGTGAACACTGAAGCTTTCTTT

v_call: TRBV28
j_call: TRBJ1-1
clone_size: NA
d_call: NA
cdr3_aa: CASSFGAQAFF
cdr3_nt: TGTGCCAGCAGTTTTGGGGCTCAAGCTTTCTTT

v_call: TRBV7-2
j_call: TRBJ2-5
clone_size: many
d_call: TRBD2
cdr3_aa: CASSLAPGLGTQETQYF
cdr3_nt: TGTGCCAGCAGCTTAGCTCCGGGACTAGGGACCCAAGAGACCCAGTACTTC

v_call: TRBV5-1
j_call: TRBJ1-1
clone_size: few
d_call: NA
cdr3_aa: CASSLAGGTGPEAFF
cdr3_nt: TGCGCCAGCAGCTTGGCCGGAGGGACGGGCCCTGAAGCTTTCTTT

v_call: TRBV7-9
j_call: TRBJ2-7
clone_size: many
d_call: NA
cdr3_aa: CASSGVAHEQYF
cdr3_nt: TGTGCCAGCAGCGGGGTGGCCCACGAGCAGTACTTC

v_call: TRBV5-1
j_call: TRBJ1-3
clone_size: many
d_call: NA
cdr3_aa: CASSSTAGNTIYF
cdr3_nt: TGCGCCAGCAGCTCCACGGCCGGAAACACCATATATTTT

v_call: TRBV29-1
j_call: TRBJ2-3
clone_size: many
d_call: TRBD1
cdr3_aa: CSATRDRGSSTDTQYF
cdr3_nt: TGCAGCGCGACCCGGGACAGGGGCTCCAGCACAGATACGCAGTATTTT

v_call: TRBV10-3
j_call: TRBJ2-4
clone_size: many
d_call: TRBD2
cdr3_aa: CATGGGDIQYF
cdr3_nt: TGTGCCACCGGGGGGGGAGACATTCAGTACTTC

v_call: TRBV20-1
j_call: TRBJ1-2
clone_size: many
d_call: NA
cdr3_aa: CSAPHNYGYTF
cdr3_nt: TGCAGTGCGCCACACAACTATGGCTACACCTTC

v_call: TRBV4-2
j_call: TRBJ2-1
clone_size: many
d_call: NA
cdr3_aa: CASSPSQGTAYNEQFF
cdr3_nt: TGTGCCAGCAGCCCATCCCAGGGGACCGCCTACAATGAGCAGTTCTTC

v_call: TRBV12-3/TRBV12-4
j_call: TRBJ1-1
clone_size: many
d_call: NA
cdr3_aa: CASSSGSLSEAFF
cdr3_nt: TGTGCCAGCAGTTCCGGCAGTCTTTCTGAAGCTTTCTTT

v_call: TRBV20-1
j_call: TRBJ1-2
clone_size: many
d_call: NA
cdr3_aa: CSARDPRHHWGYTF
cdr3_nt: TGCAGTGCTAGAGATCCGCGACATCACTGGGGCTACACCTTC

v_call: TRBV2
j_call: TRBJ2-1
clone_size: NA
d_call: TRBD2
cdr3_aa: CASSEGGGPYNEQFF
cdr3_nt: TGTGCCAGCAGTGAGGGGGGGGGTCCCTACAATGAGCAGTTCTTC

v_call: TRBV20-1
j_call: TRBJ2-2
clone_size: few
d_call: TRBD2
cdr3_aa: CSARADGGGDGELFF
cdr3_nt: TGCAGTGCTAGAGCCGACGGGGGAGGGGACGGGGAGCTGTTTTTT

v_call: TRBV2
j_call: TRBJ2-5
clone_size: few
d_call: TRBD2
cdr3_aa: CASSAGTSVRETQYF
cdr3_nt: TGTGCCAGCAGTGCCGGGACTAGTGTCCGAGAGACCCAGTACTTC

v_call: TRBV2
j_call: TRBJ2-2
clone_size: NA
d_call: NA
cdr3_aa: CADQRDNVELFF
cdr3_nt: TGTGCCGACCAAAGGGACAACGTGGAGCTGTTTTTT

v_call: TRBV20-1
j_call: TRBJ1-1
clone_size: many
d_call: NA
cdr3_aa: CSAHREPHTEAFF
cdr3_nt: TGCAGTGCTCACAGGGAACCCCACACTGAAGCTTTCTTT

v_call: TRBV12-5
j_call: TRBJ2-1
clone_size: many
d_call: TRBD2
cdr3_aa: CASRTSGLYNEQFF
cdr3_nt: TGTGCTAGCAGGACTAGCGGACTCTACAATGAGCAGTTCTTC

v_call: TRBV28
j_call: TRBJ2-5
clone_size: many
d_call: NA
cdr3_aa: CASSLLAGTQYF
cdr3_nt: TGTGCCAGCAGTCTCCTCGCAGGGACCCAGTACTTC

v_call: TRBV7-2
j_call: TRBJ1-6
clone_size: many
d_call: NA
cdr3_aa: CASSLASQVHPSSYNSPLHF
cdr3_nt: TGTGCCAGCAGCTTAGCATCTCAGGTGCATCCGAGCTCCTATAATTCACCCCTCCACTTT

v_call: TRBV7-8
j_call: TRBJ1-5
clone_size: many
d_call: NA
cdr3_aa: CASSLGQNQPQHF
cdr3_nt: TGTGCCAGCAGCTTAGGACAGAATCAGCCCCAGCATTTT

v_call: TRBV10-3
j_call: TRBJ1-3
clone_size: NA
d_call: NA
cdr3_aa: CAISGTDSLPGNTIYF
cdr3_nt: TGTGCCATCAGCGGAACGGACAGCCTCCCTGGAAACACCATATATTTT

v_call: TRBV28
j_call: TRBJ1-2
clone_size: many
d_call: TRBD1
cdr3_aa: CASTLLDRGYGYTF
cdr3_nt: TGTGCCAGCACCCTACTGGACAGGGGCTATGGCTACACCTTC

v_call: TRBV7-2
j_call: TRBJ2-7
clone_size: many
d_call: NA
cdr3_aa: CASSSLAPGIEQYF
cdr3_nt: TGTGCCAGCAGCTCGCTAGCCCCCGGAATCGAGCAGTACTTC

v_call: TRBV25-1
j_call: TRBJ2-5
clone_size: few
d_call: TRBD1
cdr3_aa: CASSEWTGTQETQYF
cdr3_nt: TGTGCCAGCAGTGAATGGACAGGGACACAAGAGACCCAGTACTTC

v_call: TRBV25-1
j_call: TRBJ2-7
clone_size: many
d_call: TRBD1
cdr3_aa: CASRDTGTGTYEQYF
cdr3_nt: TGTGCCAGCAGGGATACGGGGACAGGGACCTACGAGCAGTACTTC

v_call: TRBV3-1
j_call: TRBJ2-4
clone_size: NA
d_call: NA
cdr3_aa: CASSQEAKNIQYF
cdr3_nt: TGTGCCAGCAGCCAAGAAGCCAAAAACATTCAGTACTTC

v_call: TRBV20-1
j_call: TRBJ2-5
clone_size: many
d_call: NA
cdr3_aa: CSAGSGPRETQYF
cdr3_nt: TGCAGTGCGGGGAGCGGGCCTAGGGAGACCCAGTACTTC

v_call: TRBV7-6
j_call: TRBJ1-2
clone_size: many
d_call: TRBD1
cdr3_aa: CASSSTGGRGYTF
cdr3_nt: TGTGCCAGCAGCTCAACAGGGGGCCGGGGCTACACCTTC

v_call: TRBV28
j_call: TRBJ1-5
clone_size: NA
d_call: TRBD1
cdr3_aa: CASSNRGRQPQHF
cdr3_nt: TGTGCCAGCAGCAACAGGGGACGCCAGCCCCAGCATTTT

v_call: TRBV28
j_call: TRBJ1-6
clone_size: many
d_call: NA
cdr3_aa: CASSVTDYNSPLHF
cdr3_nt: TGTGCCAGCAGCGTGACAGATTACAATTCACCCCTCCACTTT

v_call: TRBV7-6
j_call: TRBJ2-2
clone_size: many
d_call: NA
cdr3_aa: CASSRGPGSTGELFF
cdr3_nt: TGTGCCAGCAGCCGGGGTCCTGGGAGCACCGGGGAGCTGTTTTTT